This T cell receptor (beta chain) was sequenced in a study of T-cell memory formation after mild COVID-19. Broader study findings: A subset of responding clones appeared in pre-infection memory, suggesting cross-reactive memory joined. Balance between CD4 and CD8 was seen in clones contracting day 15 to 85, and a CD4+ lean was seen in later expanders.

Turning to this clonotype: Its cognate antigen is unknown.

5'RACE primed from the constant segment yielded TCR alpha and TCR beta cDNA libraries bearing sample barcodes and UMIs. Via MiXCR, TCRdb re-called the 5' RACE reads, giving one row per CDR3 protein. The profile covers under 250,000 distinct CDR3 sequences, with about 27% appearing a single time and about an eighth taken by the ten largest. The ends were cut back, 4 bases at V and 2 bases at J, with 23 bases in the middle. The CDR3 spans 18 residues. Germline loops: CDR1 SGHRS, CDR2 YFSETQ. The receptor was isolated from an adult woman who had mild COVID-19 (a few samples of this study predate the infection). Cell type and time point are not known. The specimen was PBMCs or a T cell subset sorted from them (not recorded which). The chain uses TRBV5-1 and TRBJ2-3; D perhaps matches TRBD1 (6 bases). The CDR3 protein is CASSRAPSVGATTDTQYF. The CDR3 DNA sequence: TGCGCCAGCAGCAGAGCTCCTTCAGTGGGGGCTACCACAGATACGCAGTATTTT.